These 14 T cell receptor beta chains share one sample of origin, sequenced in a study of T cells after yellow fever vaccination. A single record per CDR3 protein comes from TCRdb applying MiXCR to the 5' RACE reads. The table lists 230,000 or so distinct CDR3 sequences, approximately 3.6% of them singletons. The starting material was PBMCs, obtained 15 days after the yellow fever booster vaccination. The receptors shown here come from a man in his late teens or twenties who received the YFV17D yellow fever vaccine.

This clonotype was counted ten times or more. The V call is TRBV7-2, the J call TRBJ2-7; 7 positions agree with TRBD2. Germline CDR1 SGHTA, CDR2 FQGNSA. Trimming removed 7 bases from V and 0 bases from J; junction bases left unmatched: 6. The CDR3 covers 14 residues. In DNA, the CDR3 is TGTGCCAGCACCCTTCCGGGGGGCTCCTACGAGCAGTACTTC. Protein product: CASTLPGGSYEQYF.

In this sample, this clonotype turned up many times. The CDR3 is CSARMGGMNTEAFF. In nucleotides, the CDR3 is TGCAGTGCTCGAATGGGTGGCATGAACACTGAAGCTTTCTTT. J is TRBJ1-1 and V is TRBV20-1; D remains ambiguous. CDR3 length: 14 amino acids. The V gene lost 5 bases and the J gene lost 0 bases, with 13 bases spanning the gap. CDR1 DFQATT and CDR2 SNEGSKA come from the germline V gene (reference sequence).

This clonotype was detected many times. V is TRBV7-6 and J is TRBJ2-1; 12 bases match TRBD2. CDR3 length: 18 residues. Trimming took 5 bases from V and 6 from J; bases not matched to a gene: 14. The germline V gene has CDR1 SGHVS and CDR2 FNYEAQ. Here the CDR3 reads CASSPRTSGTPPPNEQFF. The DNA of the CDR3 is TGTGCCAGCAGCCCAAGGACTAGCGGGACGCCACCACCCAATGAGCAGTTCTTC.

This clonotype was picked up many times. The V gene is TRBV24-1, the J gene TRBJ2-5; no clear D. CDR3 length equals 13 residues. Between the trimmed V and J ends, which lost 3 bases and 0 bases, there was a span of 4 bases. CDR1 and CDR2 (germline): KGHDR, SFDVKD. The CDR3 region is CATSDGYQETQYF. Written as DNA, the CDR3 is TGTGCCACCAGTGATGGCTACCAAGAGACCCAGTACTTC.

This clonotype was recorded at least ten times. The V gene is TRBV4-3, the J gene TRBJ2-1; tentatively, D is TRBD2 (6 bases). CDR3 length equals 17 residues. Per the germline V gene, CDR1 is LGHNA and CDR2 is YSLEER. Between the trimmed V and J ends, which lost 0 bases and 4 bases, there was a span of 16 bases. The chain's CDR3 is CASSQETQTRAYNEQFF. CDR3 DNA sequence: TGCGCCAGCAGCCAAGAGACCCAGACTAGGGCGTACAATGAGCAGTTCTTC.

This clonotype was found many times. This sequence joins TRBV5-1 and TRBJ1-2; TRBD1 aligns across 9 bases. The CDR3 has 14 residues. V lost 4 bases to trimming and J lost 6 bases; unmatched junction nucleotides: 7. Germline V gene sequence: CDR1 SGHRS, CDR2 YFSETQ. This chain's CDR3 is CASSPGQGNDGYTF. In DNA, the CDR3 is TGCGCCAGCAGCCCGGGACAGGGTAATGATGGCTACACCTTC.

The chain is built from TRBV5-1 and TRBJ2-5; possible D gene TRBD1, 5 bases. V dropped 5 bases and J dropped 2 bases, with 19 bases sitting between them. CDR3 length: 16 amino acids. CDR1 and CDR2 (germline): SGHRS, YFSETQ. The CDR3 DNA reads TGCGCCAGCAGTTGGGGCAGGACCGGAGCTCAAGAGACCCAGTACTTC. Amino acids: CASSWGRTGAQETQYF.

The sample holds many counts of this clonotype. This chain joins TRBV7-3 and TRBJ1-1, with D unclear. V dropped 1 base and J dropped 0 bases, with 3 bases sitting between them. From germline, CDR1 is SGHTA and CDR2 FQGTGA. This CDR3 comprises 13 residues. CDR3 residues: CASSLNVNTEAFF. The CDR3 nucleotides are TGTGCCAGCAGCTTAAATGTGAACACTGAAGCTTTCTTT. The full variable domain, completed using reference TRBV7-3 and TRBJ1-1, is GAGVSQTPSNKVTEKGKYVELRCDPISGHTALYWYRQSLGQGPEFLIYFQGTGAADDSGLPNDRFFAVRPEGSVSTLKIQRTERGDSAVYLCASSLNVNTEAFFGQGTRLTVV.

This clonotype was recorded at least ten times. This rearrangement joins TRBV5-6 to TRBJ1-1; no clear D. Trimming shortened V by 0 bases and J by 4 bases, and 4 bases separated the two germline ends. The CDR3 sequence is 12 residues long. Germline CDR1 is SGHDT and CDR2 is YYEEEE. For the CDR3, the DNA is TGTGCCAGCAGCTTGGCACTCACTGAAGCTTTCTTT. Translating gives CASSLALTEAFF. Full variable domain (missing parts from reference TRBV5-6 and TRBJ1-1): DAGVTQSPTHLIKTRGQQVTLRCSPKSGHDTVSWYQQALGQGPQFIFQYYEEEERQRGNFPDRFSGHQFPNYSSELNVNALLLGDSALYLCASSLALTEAFFGQGTRLTVV.

This clonotype is judged large. The chain combines TRBV7-6 with TRBJ2-7; D is unclear. The CDR3 sequence is 11 residues long. V shed 5 bases and J shed 3 bases, with 5 bases lying between them. In germline, CDR1 is SGHVS, CDR2 FNYEAQ. The CDR3 here is CASSPGYEQYF. CDR3 nucleotides: TGTGCCAGCAGCCCCGGCTACGAGCAGTACTTC.

This clonotype was picked up many times. J is TRBJ2-5 and V is TRBV5-1; D gene uncertain. Per the germline V gene, CDR1 is SGHRS and CDR2 is YFSETQ. The V gene lost 1 base and the J gene lost 3 bases, with 7 bases spanning the gap. The CDR3 contains 13 residues. This CDR3 is CASSLWAKETQYF. In nucleotides, the CDR3 is TGCGCCAGCAGCTTGTGGGCTAAAGAGACCCAGTACTTC.

This clonotype was observed at least ten times. This rearrangement joins TRBV12-3 or TRBV12-4 to TRBJ1-1, with 7 bases matching TRBD1. The trim removed 4 bases at V and 1 base at J, leaving 3 bases unmatched. There are 14 residues in the CDR3. This CDR3 is CASSSGGTNTEAFF. The CDR3 DNA sequence: TGTGCCAGCAGTTCAGGGGGGACGAACACTGAAGCTTTCTTT.

Many counts were recorded for this clonotype. The V gene is TRBV5-1, the J gene TRBJ2-5; 7 positions agree with TRBD1. V dropped 4 bases and J dropped 2; count of bases not matched to a gene: 5. Germline V gene data show CDR1 as SGHRS and CDR2 as YFSETQ. The CDR3 is 14 amino acids. CDR3 loop: CASSKGQQQETQYF. The CDR3 coding sequence is TGCGCCAGCAGCAAGGGACAGCAACAAGAGACCCAGTACTTC.

This clonotype has a count of ten or more. The chain couples TRBV5-1 to TRBJ1-1; no reliable D call. The V and J ends lost 4 bases and 1 base respectively, with 14 bases between them. Germline CDR1 and CDR2: SGHRS and YFSETQ. The CDR3 extends over 15 amino acids. CDR3 protein: CASSPLGSQNTEAFF. The CDR3 coding sequence is TGCGCCAGCAGCCCACTGGGCAGTCAGAACACTGAAGCTTTCTTT.